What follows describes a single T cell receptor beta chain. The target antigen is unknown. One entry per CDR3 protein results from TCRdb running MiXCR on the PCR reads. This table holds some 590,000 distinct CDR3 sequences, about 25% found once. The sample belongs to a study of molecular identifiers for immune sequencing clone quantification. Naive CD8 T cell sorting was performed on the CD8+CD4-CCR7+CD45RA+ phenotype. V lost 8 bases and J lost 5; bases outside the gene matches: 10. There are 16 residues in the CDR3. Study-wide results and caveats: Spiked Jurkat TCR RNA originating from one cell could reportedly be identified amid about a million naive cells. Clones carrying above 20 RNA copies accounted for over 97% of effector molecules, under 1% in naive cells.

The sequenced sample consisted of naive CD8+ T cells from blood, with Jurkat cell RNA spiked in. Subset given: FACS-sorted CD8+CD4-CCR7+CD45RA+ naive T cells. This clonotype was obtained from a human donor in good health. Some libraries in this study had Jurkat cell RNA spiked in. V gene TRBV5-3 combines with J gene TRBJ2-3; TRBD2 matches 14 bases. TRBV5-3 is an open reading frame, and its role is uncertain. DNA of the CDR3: TGTGCCAGCAGCACGGGGACTAGCGGGAGCGGAGATACGCAGTATTTT. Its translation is CASSTGTSGSGDTQYF.